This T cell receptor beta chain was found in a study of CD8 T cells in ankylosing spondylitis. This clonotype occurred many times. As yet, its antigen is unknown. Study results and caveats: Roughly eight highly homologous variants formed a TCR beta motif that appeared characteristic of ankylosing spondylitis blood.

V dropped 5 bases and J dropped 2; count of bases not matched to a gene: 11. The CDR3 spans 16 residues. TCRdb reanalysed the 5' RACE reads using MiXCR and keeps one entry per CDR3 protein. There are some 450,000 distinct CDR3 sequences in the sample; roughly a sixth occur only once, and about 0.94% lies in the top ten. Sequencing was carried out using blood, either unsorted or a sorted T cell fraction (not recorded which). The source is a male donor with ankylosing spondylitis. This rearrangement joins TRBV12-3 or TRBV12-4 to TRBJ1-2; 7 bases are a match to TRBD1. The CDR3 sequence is CASSPQQGRENYGYTF. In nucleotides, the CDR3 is TGTGCCAGCAGTCCACAACAGGGGCGGGAGAACTATGGCTACACCTTC.